This T cell receptor (beta chain) was sequenced in a study of blood T cell repertoires in COVID-19. Overall study: Specimens from acute and convalescent COVID-19 originated in the United States, Italy and Spain. T cells, B-cell-depleted T cells, or PBMCs supplied cDNA or gDNA.

The CDR3 extends over 16 amino acids. The V end lost 5 bases, the J end lost 0 bases, and 11 bases lay between the germline ends. Germline CDR1 SGHTA, CDR2 FQGNSA. The authors' processing: Cell counts per sample came from amplifying reference gene primers. Only in-frame clones appear in the TCRdb table, and some are missing; sequencing was by immunoSEQ multiplex PCR. V and J calls and clone size come straight from that table; D and trimming were deduced from the DNA. This sample has some 150,000 clones; more than 85% occur once, and the top ten carry about 2.5%. Concerning this clone: The same CDR3 also results from other DNA sequences found in this sample.

The chain is built from TRBV7-2 and TRBJ1-6; a possible D gene is TRBD1 (6 bases). The sequenced sample consisted of peripheral blood. The clonotype was recovered from a woman between 70 and 85 years old with acute or convalescent COVID-19. Here the CDR3 reads CASSLRGGSYNSPLHF. In DNA, the CDR3 is TGTGCCAGCAGCCTAAGGGGGGGCTCCTATAATTCACCCCTCCACTTT.